This T cell receptor (beta chain) was obtained from a study of T cell repertoires in cytomegalovirus infection. Study context: Newly reported HLA-C-restricted and thoroughly characterized HLA-B-restricted CMV epitopes were employed. Both a matching HLA type and CMV infection were indicated by public TCR beta signatures.

Study-wide results and caveats: HLA-C-restricted CMV-specific TCR beta clonotypes prevailed in the ex vivo response. Summed frequency of public TCR beta families distinguished CMV carriers with the relevant HLA.

This clonotype has a count of ten or more. The antigen remains undetermined. In TCRdb, the reads were re-called with MiXCR into one record per CDR3 protein. The sample yields fewer than 950,000 distinct CDR3 sequences, about 30% seen once. This CDR3 contains 17 residues. V dropped 2 bases and J dropped 7 bases, with 23 bases sitting between them. Per the germline V gene, CDR1 is SGHTA and CDR2 is FQGNSA. The receptor was isolated from a human donor in good health (CMV status not recorded). Some clones in this sample may be carry-over from other donors' samples. The chain links TRBV7-2 to TRBJ1-1, with a tentative D call TRBD1 (5 bases). Sequences were derived from cultured CD8+ T cells from PBMCs, sampled from culture after CMV antigen stimulation. DNA for the CDR3: TGTGCCAGCAGCTTATATCCGCCCCGGGGCCGGAGGAGTGAAGCTTTCTTT. Its translation is CASSLYPPRGRRSEAFF.